The following is a TCR beta chain sequence with its context. Its antigen is still unknown. No base-level quality is on record; no much larger clone is a single base apart. V drops 0 bases and J drops 2 bases, leaving 19 bases in between. Taken from cysteine to phenylalanine, the CDR3 has 18 residues. CDR3 DNA is the only sequence kept; it has 54 bases, read in frame from the first base. CDR1 and CDR2 were assigned from the germline V gene as MGHRA and YSYEKL. This sample is part of a study of T cell responses to AZD1222 COVID-19 vaccine (dated by TCRdb to about 2021). Regarding the complete study: A total of about 240 trial participants underwent TCR sequencing, of whom about 200 received two doses of AZD1222 and roughly 25 received two doses of the MenACWY control vaccine. Trial participants were enrolled into age subgroups of 18-55, 56-69 and 70-plus years, which contained 148, 28 and 57 TCR-sequenced participants, respectively.

The time point label, read with the paper, signifies: about 28 days (+/-7) after the second vaccine dose. AZD1222 recipients with second doses at about 4 weeks or about 12 weeks were pooled, because spike-specific TCR depth and breadth did not differ between schedules. The vaccinee samples were drawn from two UK trials, COV001 and COV002, one of which was a single-blind randomized controlled phase 2/3 trial testing AZD1222 (ChAdOx1 nCoV-19) in healthy adults. For TCRbeta chain sequencing, PBMC samples from trial participants were taken at day 0 and at day 28 after the second dose. General study outcomes and caveats: Reportedly, almost half of the unique spike-specific TCRs recognized epitopes lying outside the regions that are mutated in the B.1.351 and B.1.1.7 variants. Conclusions about previously exposed vaccinees are limited, since just five to seven AZD1222 recipients were seropositive for SARS-CoV-2 at baseline. Because no day 14 peak-response samples were available, repertoires were characterized only after the peak T cell response. Vaccine-associated CD4 TCRs spanned the whole spike protein, with dominant responses in regions 160-218 and 743-854. The 56-69-year group was small, and its depth increase did not reach significance, likely because of low power. Spike-specific TCR breadth and depth rose significantly after two AZD1222 doses compared with day 0 and with MenACWY recipients. Participants were mostly white British and included more females than males, and it was suggested by the authors that clonal diversity may have been underestimated.

The CDR3 regions of human TCRbeta chains were analyzed by immunosequencing. On the authors' methods: TCRs in the repertoires were matched against a reference library of SARS-CoV-2-specific TCRs that had been generated with the MIRA antigen-specificity platform. Breadth meant the fraction of unique TCRs that were SARS-CoV-2-associated, whereas depth meant the fraction of total T cells that were SARS-CoV-2-associated. Each spike-specific TCR was assigned to its reactive spike region and to a CD4 or CD8 class using the MIRA data. Log10-transformed breadth and depth values were compared by one-way ANOVA with Sidak's multiple comparisons tests. In TCRdb, the immuneACCESS table is reduced to in-frame sequences with V and J assigned. These tables do not hold every clone; where another copy was compared, an unresolved V gene accounts for under half, and the others remain unexplained. V, J and clone size were drawn from that table, and D and trimming were deduced from the DNA. Present in this sample are 100,000 to 120,000 clones, roughly 92% of which were seen just once. Clones ranked in the top ten supply more than 2% of the sample.

This chain is built from TRBV4-1 and TRBJ1-1; TRBD1 is perhaps the D gene, given 6 matching bases. The source was peripheral blood, collected 28 days after the second AZD1222 dose. This TCR was recovered from an adult who received the AZD1222 COVID-19 vaccine. Read as DNA, the sequence is TGCGCCAGCAGCCAAGAGGCAGCGGACAGCAGCTTTAACACTGAAGCTTTCTTT. Its protein product is CASSQEAADSSFNTEAFF.